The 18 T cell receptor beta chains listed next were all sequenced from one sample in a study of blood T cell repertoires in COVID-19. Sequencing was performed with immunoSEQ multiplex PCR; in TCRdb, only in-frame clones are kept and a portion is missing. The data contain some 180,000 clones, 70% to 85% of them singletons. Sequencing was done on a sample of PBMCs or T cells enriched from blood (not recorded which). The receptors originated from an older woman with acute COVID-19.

The CDR3: CASSPVLEGELFF. In nucleotides, the CDR3 is TGTGCCAGCAGCCCCGTCCTTGAGGGGGAGCTGTTTTTT. The chain joins TRBV7-2 to TRBJ2-2; no definite D call. V was trimmed by 5 bases and J by 8 bases, leaving 12 bases between them. The germline CDR1 and CDR2 sequences are SGHTA and FQGNSA. The CDR3 sequence is 13 residues long.

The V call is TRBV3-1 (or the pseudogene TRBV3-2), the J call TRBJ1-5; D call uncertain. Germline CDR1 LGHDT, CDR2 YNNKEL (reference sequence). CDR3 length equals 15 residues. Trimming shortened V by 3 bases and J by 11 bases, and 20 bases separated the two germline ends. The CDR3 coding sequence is TGTGCCAGCAGCCAGTCTCAAAGAGGGTGGGAGACCCAGCATTTT. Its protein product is CASSQSQRGWETQHF.

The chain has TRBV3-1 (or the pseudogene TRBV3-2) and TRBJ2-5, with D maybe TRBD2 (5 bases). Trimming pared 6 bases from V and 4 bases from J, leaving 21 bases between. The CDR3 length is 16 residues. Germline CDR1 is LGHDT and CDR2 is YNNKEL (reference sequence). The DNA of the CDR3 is TGTGCCAGCAGTCCCCCGACGATTCGTGGGAGAGAGACCCAGTACTTC. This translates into CASSPPTIRGRETQYF.

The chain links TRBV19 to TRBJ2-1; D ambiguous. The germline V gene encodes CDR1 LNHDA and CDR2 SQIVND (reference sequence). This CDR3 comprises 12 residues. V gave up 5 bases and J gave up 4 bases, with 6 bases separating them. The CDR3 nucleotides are TGTGCCAGTAGTCAACAATACAATGAGCAGTTCTTC. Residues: CASSQQYNEQFF. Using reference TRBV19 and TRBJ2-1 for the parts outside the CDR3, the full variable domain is DGGITQSPKYLFRKEGQNVTLSCEQNLNHDAMYWYRQDPGQGLRLIYYSQIVNDFQKGDIAEGYSVSREKKESFPLTVTSAQKNPTAFYLCASSQQYNEQFFGPGTRLTVL.

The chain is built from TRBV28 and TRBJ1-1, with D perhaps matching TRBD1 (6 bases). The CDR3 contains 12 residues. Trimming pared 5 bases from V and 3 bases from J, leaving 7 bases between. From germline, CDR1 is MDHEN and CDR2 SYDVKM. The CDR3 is CASSTGHTEAFF. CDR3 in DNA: TGTGCCAGCAGTACAGGGCACACTGAAGCTTTCTTT.

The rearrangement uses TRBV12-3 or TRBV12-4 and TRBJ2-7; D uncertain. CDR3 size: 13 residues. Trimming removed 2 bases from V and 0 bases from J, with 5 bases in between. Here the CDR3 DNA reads TGTGCCAGCAGTTTATCAAACTCCTACGAGCAGTACTTC. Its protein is CASSLSNSYEQYF.

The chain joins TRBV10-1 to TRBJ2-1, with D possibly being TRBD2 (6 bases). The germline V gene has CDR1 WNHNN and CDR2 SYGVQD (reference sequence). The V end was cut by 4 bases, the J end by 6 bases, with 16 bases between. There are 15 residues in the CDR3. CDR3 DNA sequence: TGCGCCAGCAGTGCAAGGAGGGACCTACGCAATGAGCAGTTCTTC. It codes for CASSARRDLRNEQFF.

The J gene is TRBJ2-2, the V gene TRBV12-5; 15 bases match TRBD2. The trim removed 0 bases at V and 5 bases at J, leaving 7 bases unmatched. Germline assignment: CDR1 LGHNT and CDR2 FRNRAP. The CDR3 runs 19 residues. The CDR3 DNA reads TGTGCTAGTGGTTTGGTCATGGGACTAGCGGGAGGATTTACCGGGGAGCTGTTTTTT. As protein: CASGLVMGLAGGFTGELFF.

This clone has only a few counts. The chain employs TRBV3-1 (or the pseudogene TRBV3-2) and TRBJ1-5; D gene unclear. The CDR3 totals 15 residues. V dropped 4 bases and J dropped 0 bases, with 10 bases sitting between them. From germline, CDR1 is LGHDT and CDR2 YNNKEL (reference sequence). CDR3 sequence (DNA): TGTGCCAGCAGCCTCGACACGACTAGCAATCAGCCCCAGCATTTT. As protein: CASSLDTTSNQPQHF.

Here the CDR3 DNA reads TGTGCCAGCAGCTTGCAGGGGGCCGGCACTGAAGCTTTCTTT. Protein product: CASSLQGAGTEAFF. The gene calls are TRBV5-4 and TRBJ1-1; the match to TRBD1 covers 8 bases. Germline V lookup: CDR1 SGHNT, CDR2 YYREEE (reference sequence). V dropped 1 base and J dropped 4; count of bases not matched to a gene: 3. This CDR3 has 14 amino acids.

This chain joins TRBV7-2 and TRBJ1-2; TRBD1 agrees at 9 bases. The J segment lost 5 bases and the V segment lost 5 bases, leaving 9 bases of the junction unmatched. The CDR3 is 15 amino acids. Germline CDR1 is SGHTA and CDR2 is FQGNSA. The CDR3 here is CASSPRTGEGYGYTF. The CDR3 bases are TGTGCCAGCAGCCCCCGGACAGGGGAAGGGTATGGCTACACCTTC.

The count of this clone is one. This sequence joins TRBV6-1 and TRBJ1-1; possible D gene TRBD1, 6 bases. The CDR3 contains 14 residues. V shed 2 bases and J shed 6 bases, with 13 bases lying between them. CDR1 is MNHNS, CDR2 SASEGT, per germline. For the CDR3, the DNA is TGTGCCAGCAGTGAAACGGGACACGGGCCTGAAGCTTTCTTT. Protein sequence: CASSETGHGPEAFF.

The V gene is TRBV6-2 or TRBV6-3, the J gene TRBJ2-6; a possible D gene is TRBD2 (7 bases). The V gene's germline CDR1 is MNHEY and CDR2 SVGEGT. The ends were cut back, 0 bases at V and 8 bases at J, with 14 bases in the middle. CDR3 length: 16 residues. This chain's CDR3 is CASSYSGGGGSNVLTF. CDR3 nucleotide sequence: TGTGCCAGCAGTTACTCGGGAGGGGGAGGTTCCAACGTCCTGACTTTC.

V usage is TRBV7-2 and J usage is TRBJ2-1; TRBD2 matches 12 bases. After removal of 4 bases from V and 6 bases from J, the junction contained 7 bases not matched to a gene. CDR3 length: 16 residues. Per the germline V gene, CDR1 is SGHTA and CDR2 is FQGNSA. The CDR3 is CASSWTGTSGLNEQFF. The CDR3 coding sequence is TGTGCCAGCAGCTGGACCGGGACTAGCGGGCTCAATGAGCAGTTCTTC.

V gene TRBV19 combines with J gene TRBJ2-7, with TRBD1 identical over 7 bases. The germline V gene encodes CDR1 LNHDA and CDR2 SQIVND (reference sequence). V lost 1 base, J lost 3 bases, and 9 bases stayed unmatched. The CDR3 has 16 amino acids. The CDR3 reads CASSIALGTALYEQYF. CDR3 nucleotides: TGTGCCAGTAGTATAGCCCTCGGGACAGCCCTCTACGAGCAGTACTTC.

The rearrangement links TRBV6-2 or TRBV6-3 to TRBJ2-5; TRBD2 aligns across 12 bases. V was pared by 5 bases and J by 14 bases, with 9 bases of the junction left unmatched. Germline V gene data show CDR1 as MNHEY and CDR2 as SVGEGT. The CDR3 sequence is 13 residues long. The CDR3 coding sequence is TGTGCCAGCAGTAGCGGGAGACTAGCGGGGGTTTACTTC. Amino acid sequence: CASSSGRLAGVYF.

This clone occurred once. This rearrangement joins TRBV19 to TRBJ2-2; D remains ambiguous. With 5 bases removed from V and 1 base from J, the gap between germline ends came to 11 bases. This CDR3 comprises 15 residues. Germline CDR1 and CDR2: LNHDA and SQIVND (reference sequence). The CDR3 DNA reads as TGTGCCAGTAGTCGGGTTATATTGAACACCGGGGAGCTGTTTTTT. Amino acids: CASSRVILNTGELFF. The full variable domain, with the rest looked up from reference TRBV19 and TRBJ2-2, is DGGITQSPKYLFRKEGQNVTLSCEQNLNHDAMYWYRQDPGQGLRLIYYSQIVNDFQKGDIAEGYSVSREKKESFPLTVTSAQKNPTAFYLCASSRVILNTGELFFGEGSRLTVL.

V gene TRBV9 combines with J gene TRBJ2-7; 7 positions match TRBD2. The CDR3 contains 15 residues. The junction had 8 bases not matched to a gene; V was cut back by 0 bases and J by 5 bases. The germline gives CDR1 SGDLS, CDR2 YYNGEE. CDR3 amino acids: CASSVGIAGPNEQYF. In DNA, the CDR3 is TGTGCCAGCAGCGTAGGAATAGCGGGCCCAAACGAGCAGTACTTC.